The next 13 T cell receptor beta chains were all read from a single sample in a study of T cells expressing NK-cell markers. Reprocessing the 5' RACE reads, TCRdb reports a single entry for every CDR3 protein and omits DNA. The sample table includes hundreds of thousands of distinct CDR3 sequences. The sample comprised blood T cells: a sorted CD56 or NKG2C T cell subset, CD4+ or CD8+ T cells, or bulk PBMC T cells (not recorded which). The origin of the receptors is a woman aged 18 to 75 in good health.

The chain uses TRBV12-3 or TRBV12-4 and TRBJ1-5. This CDR3 region has 16 residues. The CDR3 spells CASSLGQGESNQPQHF.

The genes are TRBV30 and TRBJ1-1. The germline CDR1 and CDR2 sequences are GTSNPN and SVGIG (reference sequence). This CDR3 contains 12 residues. CDR3 in amino acids: CAWRSGNTEAFF.

The gene calls are TRBV5-1 and TRBJ2-7; no DNA is available, so the TRBD2 call from TCRdb remains unchecked. Germline V gives CDR1 SGHRS, CDR2 YFSETQ. The CDR3 is 14 amino acids. The CDR3 loop reads CASSLERGSYEQYF.

The V call is TRBV12-3 or TRBV12-4, the J call TRBJ1-2; the TCRdb D gene call, TRBD1, has no DNA to confirm it. The CDR3 runs to 13 residues. The CDR3 sequence: CASSRGQGDGYTF.

V is TRBV12-3 or TRBV12-4 and J is TRBJ1-4; TCRdb picks TRBD1, but there is no DNA to check that call. CDR3 size: 14 residues. The chain's CDR3 is CASSPPPGNEKLFF.

The CDR3 loop reads CSVVFGNTIYF. This chain connects TRBV29-1 to TRBJ1-3. CDR3 length equals 11 residues. Germline loops: CDR1 SQVTM, CDR2 ANQGSEA.

This chain joins TRBV20-1 and TRBJ1-3. CDR3 length equals 15 residues. CDR1 DFQATT and CDR2 SNEGSKA come from the germline V gene (reference sequence). The CDR3 loop reads CSAPGGGGAGNTIYF.

The J gene is TRBJ1-1, the V gene TRBV5-1; TCRdb reports TRBD1, a call that lacks DNA to check it against. The germline V gene encodes CDR1 SGHRS and CDR2 YFSETQ. The CDR3 runs to 15 residues. The CDR3 protein is CASSLGQGADTEAFF.

The rearrangement links TRBV3-1 to TRBJ2-1. Per the germline V gene, CDR1 is LGHDT and CDR2 is YNNKEL (reference sequence). CDR3 length equals 14 residues. This CDR3 reads CASSWWRSYNEQFF.

The chain joins TRBV18 to TRBJ1-2; TCRdb proposes TRBD1, but this gene call is untestable without DNA. CDR1 and CDR2 from the germline V gene are KGHSH and LQKENI. CDR3 length: 14 amino acids. The CDR3 loop is CASSPPGPGVGYTF.

The J gene is TRBJ2-1, the V gene TRBV15; the D call of TRBD1 rests on TCRdb alone, since no DNA is present to check it. The CDR3 consists of 16 residues. Germline CDR1 reads LNHNV; CDR2 reads YYDKDF (reference sequence). The CDR3 loop is CATSRIPGDSYNEQFF.

This chain connects TRBV5-1 to TRBJ1-1. This CDR3 has 14 amino acids. The germline V gene has CDR1 SGHRS and CDR2 YFSETQ. The CDR3 here is CASSDPRENTEAFF.

The genes are TRBV10-1 and TRBJ1-2; TCRdb returns TRBD1, unconfirmable since there is no DNA. This CDR3 is 13 amino acids long. Germline V CDR1 and CDR2: WNHNN, SYGVQD (reference sequence). This chain's CDR3 is CASSEDRVGGYTF.